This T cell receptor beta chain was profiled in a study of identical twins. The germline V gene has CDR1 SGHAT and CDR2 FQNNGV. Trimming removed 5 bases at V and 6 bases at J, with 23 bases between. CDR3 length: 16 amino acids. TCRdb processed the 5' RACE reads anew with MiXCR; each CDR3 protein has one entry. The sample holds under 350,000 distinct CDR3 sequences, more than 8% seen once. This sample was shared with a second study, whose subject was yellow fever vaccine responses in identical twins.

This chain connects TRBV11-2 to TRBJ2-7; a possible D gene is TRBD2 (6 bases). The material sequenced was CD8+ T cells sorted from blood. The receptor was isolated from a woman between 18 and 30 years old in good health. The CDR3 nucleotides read TGTGCCAGCAGCACCCGGAGGGCCCATGGGGGTATCGAGCAGTACTTC. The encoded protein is CASSTRRAHGGIEQYF.